Each of the 11 T cell receptor beta chains below was sequenced from the same sample in a study of OX40 agonist ivuxolimab in advanced cancers. The library relied on the immunoSEQ multiplex PCR assay. TCRdb holds this immuneACCESS table with in-frame rearrangements only. Some clones are missing; in checked studies, unresolved V genes explain under half, and the rest has no known cause. The sample table shows 50,000 or so clones, and approximately 90% are seen once. The ten most abundant clones make up roughly 12% of the sample. The sample consisted of CD4+ or CD8+ T cells sorted from blood, taken in a trial of the OX40 agonist ivuxolimab. Receptors were obtained from an adult with an advanced solid tumor such as melanoma, head and neck, liver or kidney cancer.

The V and J genes are TRBV5-1 and TRBJ2-7, with TRBD2 as a possible D gene (7 bases). CDR1 and CDR2 (germline): SGHRS, YFSETQ. This CDR3 contains 16 residues. Between the trimmed V and J ends, which lost 4 bases and 2 bases, there was a span of 19 bases. CDR3 nucleotide sequence: TGCGCCAGCAGCAAAGGACTAGTCGGGGGCACCTACGAGCAGTACTTC. Amino acid sequence: CASSKGLVGGTYEQYF.

Regarding this clone: At one of its ends the junction is not consistent with the germline gene, which may arise from a read error. The chain joins TRBV7-2 to TRBJ1-4, with no clear D. Germline V gives CDR1 SGHTA, CDR2 FQGNSA. The CDR3 runs 12 residues. The CDR3 DNA is TGTGCCGGCAGCCCCCAAGGGGAAAAACTGTTTTTT. As protein: CAGSPQGEKLFF.

V is TRBV5-6 and J is TRBJ2-1; D is possibly TRBD1 (8 bases). There are 13 residues in the CDR3. V lost 0 bases and J 9 bases, leaving 10 bases between the germline ends. From germline, CDR1 is SGHDT and CDR2 YYEEEE. The CDR3 nucleotides read TGTGCCAGCAGCTTGGACAGGGGGGGTGAGCAGTTCTTC. It yields the protein CASSLDRGGEQFF.

The chain recombines TRBV5-1 with TRBJ2-7; TRBD1 matches at 10 bases. V lost 5 bases, J lost 5 bases, and 10 bases stayed unmatched. CDR1 and CDR2 from the germline V gene are SGHRS and YFSETQ. The CDR3 consists of 15 residues. The CDR3 DNA reads as TGCGCCAGCAGACCGCACGGGACAGGGGAGGACGAGCAGTACTTC. Translation: CASRPHGTGEDEQYF.

The rearrangement joins TRBV5-1 to TRBJ2-1; the match to TRBD1 covers 8 bases. The CDR3 contains 14 residues. Germline loops: CDR1 SGHRS, CDR2 YFSETQ. V was pared by 7 bases and J by 7 bases, with 10 bases of the junction left unmatched. The CDR3 DNA sequence: TGCGCCAGCGCGCCTACAGGGGGTTTGAATGAGCAGTTCTTC. Protein product: CASAPTGGLNEQFF.

The V gene is TRBV28, the J gene TRBJ1-1, with unresolved D. CDR1 MDHEN and CDR2 SYDVKM come from the germline V gene. V lost 6 bases and J lost 0, with 8 bases in between. CDR3 size: 13 residues. CDR3 nucleotides: TGTGCCAGCAGCCTGGACGTGAACACTGAAGCTTTCTTT. It translates to CASSLDVNTEAFF.

The rearrangement joins TRBV6-5 to TRBJ2-7; 11 bases align to TRBD1. Germline values: CDR1 MNHEY, CDR2 SVGAGI. The CDR3 length is 14 residues. Trimming at V came to 6 bases and at J to 1 base, leaving 2 bases not matched to a gene. CDR3 sequence: CASSRDRGSYEQYF. Written as DNA, the CDR3 is TGTGCCAGCAGCCGGGACAGGGGGTCCTACGAGCAGTACTTC.

The chain carries TRBV7-9 and TRBJ1-2, with D possibly TRBD1 on 5 matching bases. This CDR3 spans 13 amino acids. V was cut by 2 bases and J by 12 bases, with 16 bases left in between. Germline V gene sequence: CDR1 SEHNR, CDR2 FQNEAQ (reference sequence). The CDR3 DNA reads TGTGCCAGCAGCTTACGGGACGGTCTAAGTAACACCTTC. Encoded protein: CASSLRDGLSNTF. The whole variable domain, remainder taken from reference TRBV7-9 and TRBJ1-2, is DTGVSQNPRHKITKRGQNVTFRCDPISEHNRLYWYRQTLGQGPEFLTYFQNEAQLEKSRLLSDRFSAERPKGSFSTLEIQRTEQGDSAMYLCASSLRDGLSNTFGSGTRLTVV.

The chain is built from TRBV18 and TRBJ1-5; TRBD1 matches 8 bases. The CDR3 extends over 15 amino acids. Germline V lookup: CDR1 KGHSH, CDR2 LQKENI. Losses at the gene ends were 6 bases for V and 6 bases for J; bases not matched to a gene: 10. The CDR3, as DNA: TGTGCCAGCTCCTTGGACAGGGTCTATGGTCAGCCCCAGCATTTT. Translated: CASSLDRVYGQPQHF.

The rearrangement uses TRBV2 and TRBJ2-1; D is possibly TRBD1 or TRBD2 (5 bases each). The CDR3 has 13 amino acids. V gave up 6 bases and J gave up 4 bases, with 10 bases separating them. From germline, CDR1 is SNHLY and CDR2 FYNNEI. As DNA, the CDR3 is TGTGCCAGCAGGAGGGGCTTTTACAATGAGCAGTTCTTC. Translation: CASRRGFYNEQFF. Supplemented by reference TRBV2 and TRBJ2-1, the full variable domain reads EPEVTQTPSHQVTQMGQEVILRCVPISNHLYFYWYRQILGQKVEFLVSFYNNEISEKSEIFDDQFSVERPDGSNFTLKIRSTKLEDSAMYFCASRRGFYNEQFFGPGTRLTVL.

The rearrangement links TRBV4-2 to TRBJ2-3, with D tentatively TRBD1 (5 bases). Trimming took off 1 base at V and 6 bases at J, with 11 bases between the two ends. Germline V gene data show CDR1 as LGHNA and CDR2 as YNFKEQ. The CDR3 totals 14 residues. In DNA, the CDR3 is TGTGCCAGCAGCCAAGCCCCAGGGCCCGATACGCAGTATTTT. Amino acids: CASSQAPGPDTQYF.